This TCR beta chain emerged from a study of T cells after somatic rescue of genetic block. V lost 0 bases, J lost 8 bases, and 5 bases stayed unmatched. Germline assignment: CDR1 SGHNT and CDR2 YENEEA. The CDR3 sequence is 15 residues long. Clones were read by immunoSEQ multiplex PCR, and TCRdb kept only the in-frame ones, dropping some. Here the sample spans more than 9,500 clones, over 65% being singletons. The sample consisted of peripheral blood mononuclear cells (PBMCs). V usage is TRBV11-3 and J usage is TRBJ2-1; 9 bases are shared with TRBD2. This receptor was taken from a boy aged 5-17 years. The DNA for the CDR3 is TGTGCCAGCAGCTTAGAATCGGCTAGCGGGGATGAGCAGTTCTTC. Translation gives CASSLESASGDEQFF. The variable domain in full, completed from reference TRBV11-3 and TRBJ2-1, reads EAGVVQSPRYKIIEKKQPVAFWCNPISGHNTLYWYLQNLGQGPELLIRYENEEAVDDSQLPKDRFSAERLKGVDSTLKIQPAELGDSAVYLCASSLESASGDEQFFGPGTRLTVL.